A selection of T cell receptor beta chains follows, all from one sample in a study of somatic mutations in cytotoxic T cells in rheumatoid arthritis. The method was immunoSEQ multiplex PCR; TCRdb's version includes in-frame clones alone and lacks a portion of them. The sample carries tens of thousands of clones, around 83% recorded once. The material sequenced was CD8+ T cells sorted from blood. The receptors were sampled from an adult with rheumatoid arthritis. The CDR3 runs from the conserved cysteine through the conserved F or W. Each record gives: J gene, CDR3 length, V gene, CDR3 protein.

TRBJ2-7	15	TRBV7-9	CASSLLGQGAYEQYF
TRBJ2-3	14	TRBV6-5	CASRVTSPTDTQYF
TRBJ2-7	14	TRBV5-5	CASSRTGGLNEQYF
TRBJ2-1	15	TRBV5-1	CASSQSGSSYNEQFF
TRBJ2-3	16	TRBV4-2	CASSQEGAGAADTQYF
TRBJ2-7	11	TRBV29-1	CSVDSGYEQYF
TRBJ1-1	15	TRBV5-1	CASSLAQSGNTEAFF
TRBJ2-1	15	TRBV10-3	CAIRGLDSNLGEQFF
TRBJ2-2	14	TRBV7-9	CASRLSGGPGELFF
TRBJ2-5	13	TRBV2	CASSDWTDRTQYF
TRBJ2-7	16	TRBV28	CASSFPRAAGSYEQYF
TRBJ1-2	15	TRBV6-6	CASSYAQGPNYGYTF
TRBJ2-1	17	TRBV4-3	CASSQGFGQLIYNEQFF
TRBJ2-7	14	TRBV5-6	CASSFTDRSYEQYF
TRBJ2-2	16	TRBV11-3	CASSLWGAANTGELFF
TRBJ2-7	14	TRBV7-9	CASSRRDTTYEQYF
TRBJ1-6	15	TRBV5-4	CASSPSLGEGSPLHF
TRBJ2-3	16	TRBV9	CASSGNLAESTDTQYF
TRBJ1-2	12	TRBV4-1	CASSQAGDGYTF
TRBJ2-3	18	TRBV10-3	CAISRLRTGLGGTDTQYF
TRBJ2-3	17	TRBV9	CASSVEASGGFTDTQYF
TRBJ2-2	13	TRBV6-8	CASSYGDTGELFF
TRBJ2-7	14	TRBV4-1	CASSQAEGLYEQYF
TRBJ2-7	14	TRBV6-5	CASSADGTAYEQYF
TRBJ2-7	15	TRBV6-1	CASSEGHPSSYEQYF
TRBJ1-1	14	TRBV12-5	CASGLALGDTEAFF
TRBJ1-1	13	TRBV30	CAYTQGMNTEAFF
TRBJ2-2	18	TRBV11-1	CASSRYTEAWGNTGELFF
TRBJ2-4	16	TRBV11-3	CASSLRTGGTKNIQYF
TRBJ2-1	15	TRBV6-5	CASSSEAGMWNEQFF
TRBJ2-4	18	TRBV18	CASSPRLAGVSVKNIQYF
TRBJ2-3	16	TRBV6-4	CASSERGGTGGDTQYF
TRBJ2-3	14	TRBV29-1	CSVPHQGAGDTQYF
TRBJ2-1	16	TRBV2	CASSSGLAGGRNEQFF
TRBJ2-1	17	TRBV7-9	CASSLGKRGATYNEQFF
TRBJ1-6	15	TRBV28	CASTPGGLDNSPLHF
TRBJ1-3	14	TRBV9	CASSDLGAGNTIYF
TRBJ2-1	13	TRBV5-1	CASSFVASNEQFF
TRBJ2-3	14	TRBV6-6	CASSRDRFTDTQYF
TRBJ2-7	15	TRBV11-3	CASSSRDAEAYEQYF
TRBJ2-7	12	TRBV13	CASSSESSEQYF
TRBJ2-4	15	TRBV9	CASSQKGLSGNIQYF
TRBJ2-7	15	TRBV7-9	CASSLGAAGSYEQYF
TRBJ1-2	13	TRBV30	CAWGDRGEYGYTF
TRBJ2-1	13	TRBV5-4	CASSLAGSVEQFF
TRBJ2-7	17	TRBV27	CASSKGLAGGVRSEQYF
TRBJ2-5	14	TRBV19	CASSNLARGETQYF
TRBJ2-7	14	TRBV5-1	CASNLVGAAYEQYF
TRBJ2-7	12	TRBV27	CATRGGPYEQYF
TRBJ1-3	15	TRBV5-8	CASSLAGRSGNTIYF
TRBJ2-7	12	TRBV11-1	CASSLAGDEQYF
TRBJ2-7	14	TRBV4-1	CASSQEGGEREQYF